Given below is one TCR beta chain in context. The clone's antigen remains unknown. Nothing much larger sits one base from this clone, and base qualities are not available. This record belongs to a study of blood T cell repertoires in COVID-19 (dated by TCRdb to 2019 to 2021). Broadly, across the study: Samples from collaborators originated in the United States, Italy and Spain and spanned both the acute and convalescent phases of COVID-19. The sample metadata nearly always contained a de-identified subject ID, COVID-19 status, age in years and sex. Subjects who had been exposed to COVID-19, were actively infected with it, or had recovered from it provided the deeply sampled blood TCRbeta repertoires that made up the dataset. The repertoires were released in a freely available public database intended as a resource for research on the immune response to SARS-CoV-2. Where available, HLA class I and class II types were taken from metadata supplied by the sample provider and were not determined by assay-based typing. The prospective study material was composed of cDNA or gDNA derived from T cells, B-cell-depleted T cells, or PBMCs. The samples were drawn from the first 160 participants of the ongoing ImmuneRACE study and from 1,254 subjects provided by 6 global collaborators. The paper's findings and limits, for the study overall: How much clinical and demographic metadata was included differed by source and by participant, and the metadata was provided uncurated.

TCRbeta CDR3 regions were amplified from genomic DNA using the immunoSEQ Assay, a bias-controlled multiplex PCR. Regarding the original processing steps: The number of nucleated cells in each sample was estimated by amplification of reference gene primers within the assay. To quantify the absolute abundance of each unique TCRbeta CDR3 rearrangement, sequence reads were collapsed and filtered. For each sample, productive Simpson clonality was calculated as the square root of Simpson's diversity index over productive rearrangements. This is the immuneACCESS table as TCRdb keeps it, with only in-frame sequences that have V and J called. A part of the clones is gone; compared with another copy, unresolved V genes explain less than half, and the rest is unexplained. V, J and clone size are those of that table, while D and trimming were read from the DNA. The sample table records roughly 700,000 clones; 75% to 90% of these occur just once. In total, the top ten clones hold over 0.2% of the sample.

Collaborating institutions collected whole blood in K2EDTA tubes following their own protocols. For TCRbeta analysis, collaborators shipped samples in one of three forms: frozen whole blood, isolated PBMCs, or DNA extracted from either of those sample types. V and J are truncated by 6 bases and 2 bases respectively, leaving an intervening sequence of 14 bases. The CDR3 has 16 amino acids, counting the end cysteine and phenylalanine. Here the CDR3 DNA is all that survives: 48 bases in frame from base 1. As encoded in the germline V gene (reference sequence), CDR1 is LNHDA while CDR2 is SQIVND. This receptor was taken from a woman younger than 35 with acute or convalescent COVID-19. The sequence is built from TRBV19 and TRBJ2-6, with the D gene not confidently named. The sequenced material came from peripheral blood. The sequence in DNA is TGTGCCAGTAGCCAGGTGATTGGGCCTGGGGCCAACGTCCTGACTTTC. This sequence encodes CASSQVIGPGANVLTF.